Given below is one T cell receptor beta chain in context. This clone's antigen is unknown. This likely traces to a read error, being one base from a far larger clone. The data were obtained in a study of low-dose radiotherapy and immunotherapy resistance in tumors (dated 2022 in TCRdb). Broadly, across the study: In Cohort 1, each fraction delivered 0.5 Gy every 2 weeks, and the prescribed total PTV dose was 6.5 Gy. Intravenous cyclophosphamide at 200 mg/m2 was administered every two weeks, one day ahead of each radiation and immunotherapy administration. The trial did not randomize participants into treatment groups. Nivolumab and ipilimumab were both given intravenously, with nivolumab at a 240 mg flat dose every two weeks and ipilimumab at 1 mg/kg every six weeks. Eight patients were included in the translational analysis: three from the first dose cohort and the first five from the second dose cohort. In Cohort 2, 1 Gy per fraction was delivered every two weeks, for a total of 13 Gy over 26 weeks. Starting on cycle 1 day 1, patients took 300 mg of aspirin by mouth once daily for four cycles.

Interpreted using the paper, the time point label stands for: before trial treatment. The donors took part in RACIN, a single-arm, phase I, dose-escalation trial that combined nivolumab, ipilimumab, aspirin, low-dose cyclophosphamide and low-dose radiotherapy. Patients with advanced, TIL-negative solid tumors were considered eligible. After removal of 8 bases from V and 1 base from J, the junction retains 8 bases not matched to a gene. Including the terminal cysteine and phenylalanine, the CDR3 comprises 15 residues. Only CDR3 DNA is held: 45 bases, read in frame from base 1. First-strand cDNA was synthesized using Superscript III and a set of TRAV- and TRBV-specific primers, so that both TCRalpha and TCRbeta chains were covered. TCRs were amplified with Phusion for roughly 20 PCR cycles using a constant-region primer together with the adapter attached to the V primers. Isolated mRNA was amplified with the MessageAmp II aRNA Amplification Kit, using an approximately 15-hour in vitro transcription at 37°C. The Dynabeads mRNA DIRECT Purification Kit was used to isolate mRNA for TCR sequencing. Indexed Illumina adapters were added in a second Phusion PCR of approximately 27 cycles, after which AMPure XP beads were used to purify the products. Deep sequencing of the TCRalpha and TCRbeta libraries was carried out on an Illumina MiniSeq instrument. The paper's processing steps were these. Using custom Perl scripts, TCR sequences encoding the same protein were pooled, out-of-frame sequences were removed, and the abundance of each clonotype was computed. Any TCR sequence backed by just one read was left out of the analysis. Repertoire metrics included Shannon entropy, Gini index, clonality, richness, and frequency of TCRs shared between repertoires. TCRdb reprocessing: public reads trimmed at Q25 with fastp, clones called with MiXCR, in-frame beta chains kept. Rows with a matching CDR3 protein are joined into one entry that keeps the most common DNA and genes. The V and J calls were not made by the authors but by TCRdb's processing. The sample table shows tens of thousands of distinct CDR3 sequences, and 9.4% are seen once. The ten largest clones capture 1% of the sample.

The sequenced sample was PBMCs, obtained before treatment. The sequence was obtained from a male donor with prostate cancer. The rearranged segments are TRBV5-3 and TRBJ2-7; TRBD2 fits 11 bases in the junction. TRBV5-3 is assigned to the ORF class and has an uncertain function. The nucleotides read TGTGCCAGCAGCCAAGGGACTAGCGGTTCCTACGAGCAGTACTTC. The translation is CASSQGTSGSYEQYF.